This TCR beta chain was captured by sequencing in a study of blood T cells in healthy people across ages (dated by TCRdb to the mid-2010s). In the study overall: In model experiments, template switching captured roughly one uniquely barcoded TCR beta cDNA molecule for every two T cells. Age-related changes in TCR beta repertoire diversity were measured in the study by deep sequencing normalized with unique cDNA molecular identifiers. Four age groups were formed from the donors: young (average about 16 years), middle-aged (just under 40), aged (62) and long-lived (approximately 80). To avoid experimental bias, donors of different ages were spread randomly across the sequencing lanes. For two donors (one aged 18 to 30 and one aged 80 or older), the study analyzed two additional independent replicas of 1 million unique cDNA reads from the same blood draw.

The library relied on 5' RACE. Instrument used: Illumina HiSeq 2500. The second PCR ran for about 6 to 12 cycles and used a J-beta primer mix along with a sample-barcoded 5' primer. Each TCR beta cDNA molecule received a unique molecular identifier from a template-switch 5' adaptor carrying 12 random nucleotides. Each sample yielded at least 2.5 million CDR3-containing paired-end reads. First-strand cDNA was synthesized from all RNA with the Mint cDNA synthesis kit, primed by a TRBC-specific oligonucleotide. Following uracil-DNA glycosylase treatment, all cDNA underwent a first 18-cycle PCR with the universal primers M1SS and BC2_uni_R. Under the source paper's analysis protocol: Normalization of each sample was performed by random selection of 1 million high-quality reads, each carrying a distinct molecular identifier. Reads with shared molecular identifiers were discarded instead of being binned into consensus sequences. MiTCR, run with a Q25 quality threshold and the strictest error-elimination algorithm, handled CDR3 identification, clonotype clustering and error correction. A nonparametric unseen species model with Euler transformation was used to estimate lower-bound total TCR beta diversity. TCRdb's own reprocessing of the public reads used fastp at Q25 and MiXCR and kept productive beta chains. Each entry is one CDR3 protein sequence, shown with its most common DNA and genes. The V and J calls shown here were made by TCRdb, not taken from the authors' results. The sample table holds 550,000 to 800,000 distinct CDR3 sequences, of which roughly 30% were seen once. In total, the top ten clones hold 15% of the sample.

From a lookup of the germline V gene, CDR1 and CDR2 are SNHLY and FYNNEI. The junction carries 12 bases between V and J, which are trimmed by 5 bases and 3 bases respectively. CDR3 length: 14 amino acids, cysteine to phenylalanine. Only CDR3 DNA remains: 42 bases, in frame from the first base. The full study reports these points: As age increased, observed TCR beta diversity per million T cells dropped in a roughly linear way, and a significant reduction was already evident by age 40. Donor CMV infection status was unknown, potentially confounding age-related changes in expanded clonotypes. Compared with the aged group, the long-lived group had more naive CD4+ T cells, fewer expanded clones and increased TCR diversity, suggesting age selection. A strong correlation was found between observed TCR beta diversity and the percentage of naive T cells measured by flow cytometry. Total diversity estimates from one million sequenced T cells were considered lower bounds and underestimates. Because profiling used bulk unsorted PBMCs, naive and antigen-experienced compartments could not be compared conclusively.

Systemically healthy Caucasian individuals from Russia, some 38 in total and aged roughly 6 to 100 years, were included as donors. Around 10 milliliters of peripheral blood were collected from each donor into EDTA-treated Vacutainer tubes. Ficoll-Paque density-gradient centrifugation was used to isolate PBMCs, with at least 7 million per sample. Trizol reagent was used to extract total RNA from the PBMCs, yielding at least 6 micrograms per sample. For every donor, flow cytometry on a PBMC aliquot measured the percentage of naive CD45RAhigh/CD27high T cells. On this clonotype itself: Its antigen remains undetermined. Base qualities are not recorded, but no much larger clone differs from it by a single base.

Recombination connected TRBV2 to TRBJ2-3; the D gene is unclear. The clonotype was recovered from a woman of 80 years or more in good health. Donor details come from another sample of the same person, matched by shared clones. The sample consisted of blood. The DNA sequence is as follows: TGTGCCAGCAGTCAGAGGTTGGTTACAGATACGCAGTATTTT. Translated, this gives CASSQRLVTDTQYF.